The 18 T cell receptor beta chains listed next were all sequenced from one sample in a study of T cells after yellow fever vaccination. TCRdb called the 5' RACE reads again in MiXCR, with one record for every CDR3 protein. Of around 100,000 distinct CDR3 sequences listed, 8.4% are singletons. This material consisted of CD8+ T cells sorted from PBMCs, taken 45 days after the yellow fever booster vaccination. All receptors derive from a man in his thirties or forties who received the YFV17D yellow fever vaccine.

This clonotype was found many times. The chain joins TRBV6-2 or TRBV6-3 to TRBJ1-5; TRBD1 matches at 7 bases. This CDR3 has 15 residues. Germline CDR1 is MNHEY and CDR2 is SVGEGT. V lost 8 bases, J lost 2 bases, and 9 bases stayed unmatched. The CDR3 loop reads CASYDKDRGNQPQHF. The CDR3 DNA sequence: TGTGCCAGCTACGACAAAGACAGGGGCAATCAGCCCCAGCATTTT.

This clonotype showed up many times. The V call is TRBV4-2, the J call TRBJ2-1; 10 bases match TRBD2. This CDR3 region has 14 residues. V trimming: 3 bases; J trimming: 8 bases; junction bases outside the gene matches: 4. CDR1 and CDR2 from the germline V gene are LGHNA and YNFKEQ. CDR3 in amino acids: CASSQTSGYDEQFF. CDR3 sequence (DNA): TGTGCCAGCAGCCAGACTAGCGGGTACGATGAGCAGTTCTTC.

This clonotype was found many times. The rearrangement joins TRBV7-2 to TRBJ2-3, with 12 positions matching TRBD2. The CDR3 runs to 15 residues. Looked up from germline, CDR1 is SGHTA and CDR2 is FQGNSA. V dropped 5 bases and J dropped 4; count of bases not matched to a gene: 4. For the CDR3, the DNA is TGTGCCAGCAGCGAGACTAGCGGGAGTTCAGATACGCAGTATTTT. It codes for CASSETSGSSDTQYF.

At least ten counts were recorded for this clonotype. V is TRBV29-1 and J is TRBJ2-7; D possibly corresponds to TRBD1 (6 bases). Germline V gene data show CDR1 as SQVTM and CDR2 as ANQGSEA. V shed 4 bases and J shed 2 bases, with 21 bases lying between them. CDR3 length: 16 residues. The CDR3 spells CSVGGHPERGAYEQYF. The CDR3, as DNA: TGCAGCGTTGGGGGACACCCCGAGAGGGGTGCCTACGAGCAGTACTTC.

This clonotype was found a few times. V usage is TRBV19 and J usage is TRBJ2-1; weak D call: TRBD1 (6 bases). This CDR3 contains 14 residues. Trimming took off 2 bases at V and 1 base at J, with 6 bases between the two ends. Per the germline V gene, CDR1 is LNHDA and CDR2 is SQIVND (reference sequence). CDR3 sequence: CASSITGSYNEQFF. In DNA form, the CDR3 reads TGTGCCAGTAGTATAACAGGGTCCTACAATGAGCAGTTCTTC.

With regard to this clonotype: A much larger clone lies one base from this, so it may be a read error. This chain uses TRBV12-3 or TRBV12-4 with TRBJ2-1, with 10 bases identical to TRBD2. After removal of 6 bases from V and 7 bases from J, the junction contained 9 bases not matched to a gene. This CDR3 region has 15 residues. CDR3: CASSHTSGMWNEQFF. The CDR3 DNA reads TGTGCCAGCAGCCATACTAGCGGGATGTGGAATGAGCAGTTCTTC.

The table lists this clonotype with a few counts. CDR3 nucleotide sequence: TGTGCCAGCAGCCCTCATAGACACGATGGCTACACCTTC. Protein: CASSPHRHDGYTF. The chain combines TRBV7-9 with TRBJ1-2; D uncertain. Germline V lookup: CDR1 SEHNR, CDR2 FQNEAQ (reference sequence). This CDR3 contains 13 residues. The V gene lost 5 bases and the J gene lost 6 bases, with 13 bases spanning the gap. Together with reference TRBV7-9 and TRBJ1-2, the CDR3 gives the full variable domain: DTGVSQNPRHKITKRGQNVTFRCDPISEHNRLYWYRQTLGQGPEFLTYFQNEAQLEKSRLLSDRFSAERPKGSFSTLEIQRTEQGDSAMYLCASSPHRHDGYTFGSGTRLTVV.

This clonotype was detected many times. The chain has TRBV7-2 and TRBJ2-7, with D unresolved. CDR3 length: 14 amino acids. Trimming left V 5 bases short and J 3 bases short, with 14 bases between. Germline CDR1 reads SGHTA; CDR2 reads FQGNSA. CDR3 sequence reads: CASSPKGQSYEQYF. The CDR3 region has the DNA TGTGCCAGCAGCCCTAAGGGCCAGAGCTACGAGCAGTACTTC.

This chain joins TRBV7-8 and TRBJ2-5; 7 nucleotides align to TRBD2. Per the germline V gene, CDR1 is SGHVS and CDR2 is FQNEAQ. V shed 5 bases and J 4 bases; nucleotides not matched to a gene: 7. The CDR3 runs to 14 residues. The CDR3, as DNA: TGTGCCAGCAGCGAGGGGACGGGAGGAGAGACCCAGTACTTC. Encoded protein: CASSEGTGGETQYF.

This clonotype was recorded at least ten times. The chain carries TRBV24-1 and TRBJ2-1, with D possibly being TRBD1 or TRBD2 (5 bases each). CDR3 length: 16 residues. Per the germline V gene, CDR1 is KGHDR and CDR2 is SFDVKD. V lost 3 bases, J lost 0 bases, and 11 bases lay in between. The CDR3 protein is CATSDGDHLSYNEQFF. In nucleotides, the CDR3 is TGTGCCACCAGTGATGGGGACCATCTCTCCTACAATGAGCAGTTCTTC.

The chain joins TRBV7-9 to TRBJ2-7, with D unclear. Trimming left V 7 bases short and J 2 bases short, with 15 bases between. CDR3 length: 14 residues. The germline CDR1 and CDR2 sequences are SEHNR and FQNEAQ (reference sequence). CDR3 DNA sequence: TGTGCCAGCACCCGTGGGGATCTGCCCTACGAGCAGTACTTC. Amino acids: CASTRGDLPYEQYF.

This clonotype was recorded at least ten times. The chain joins TRBV5-1 to TRBJ2-7, with TRBD1 matching 7 bases. V lost 1 base, J lost 3 bases, and 4 bases stayed unmatched. Germline V gene sequence: CDR1 SGHRS, CDR2 YFSETQ. CDR3 length: 14 amino acids. This CDR3 reads CASSLLQGHYEQYF. CDR3 coding DNA: TGCGCCAGCAGCTTGTTACAGGGGCACTACGAGCAGTACTTC.

J is TRBJ2-7 and V is TRBV7-9, with D tentatively TRBD2 (5 bases). The V end lost 4 bases, the J end lost 3 bases, and 13 bases lay between the germline ends. CDR3 length equals 14 residues. Germline CDR1 and CDR2: SEHNR and FQNEAQ (reference sequence). CDR3 sequence (DNA): TGTGCCAGCAGCTCTGGGCGGGTTGGCTACGAGCAGTACTTC. It encodes CASSSGRVGYEQYF.

In this sample, this clonotype turned up a few times. The chain joins TRBV14 to TRBJ2-6; TRBD2 is a possible D gene (5 bases). Germline CDR1 is SGHDN and CDR2 is FVKESK. This CDR3 contains 17 residues. Trimming cost V 3 bases and J 0 bases, with 12 bases left between them. The CDR3 bases are TGTGCCAGCAGCCAGTACGTTAGCGACTCTGGGGCCAACGTCCTGACTTTC. Encoded protein: CASSQYVSDSGANVLTF.

This clonotype was seen many times. The chain combines TRBV4-3 with TRBJ1-4; 7 bases align to TRBD1. The CDR3 is made up of 15 amino acids. The germline V gene encodes CDR1 LGHNA and CDR2 YSLEER. The V segment lost 1 base and the J segment 3 bases; nucleotides outside the gene matches: 2. CDR3 loop: CASSQGDSPNEKLFF. CDR3 nucleotides: TGCGCCAGCAGCCAAGGGGACAGCCCTAATGAAAAACTGTTTTTT.

This clonotype was observed many times. This chain links TRBV4-3 with TRBJ2-2, with D hard to call. The CDR3 runs to 15 residues. V shed 0 bases and J shed 1 base, with 6 bases lying between them. CDR1 is LGHNA and CDR2 is YSLEER in the germline V gene. CDR3 region: CASSQDLGNTGELFF. The CDR3 DNA reads as TGCGCCAGCAGCCAAGACCTGGGGAACACCGGGGAGCTGTTTTTT.

This clonotype was counted ten times or more. The chain recombines TRBV7-6 with TRBJ2-3; D is unresolved. The CDR3 totals 14 residues. Trimming removed 2 bases from V and 1 base from J, with 7 bases in between. The germline V gene has CDR1 SGHVS and CDR2 FNYEAQ. CDR3 region: CASSLTVRTDTQYF. CDR3 DNA sequence: TGTGCCAGCAGCTTAACGGTGCGCACAGATACGCAGTATTTT.

This clonotype was observed many times. V gene TRBV7-2 combines with J gene TRBJ2-2; D is unclear. V shed 5 bases and J shed 6 bases, with 13 bases lying between them. The germline V gene has CDR1 SGHTA and CDR2 FQGNSA. The CDR3 is made up of 14 amino acids. This CDR3 reads CASSRWLSPGELFF. The CDR3 bases are TGTGCCAGCAGCCGCTGGCTGTCCCCCGGGGAGCTGTTTTTT.